Listed below are T cell receptor beta chains from one sample, sequenced in a study of blood T cell repertoires in COVID-19. The assay was immunoSEQ multiplex PCR, and TCRdb's table has in-frame clones only and misses some. The sample records approximately 100,000 clones, approximately 91% being singletons. Sequencing was done on a sample of peripheral blood. The receptors were sampled from a man aged 50-60 years with acute or convalescent COVID-19. The CDR3 runs from the conserved cysteine through the conserved F or W. D genes are given only for firm matches. Clone size is shown for a subset of rows, as once, few, many or a class of expanded clone.

abundance: NA; v_gene: TRBV7-2; j_gene: TRBJ1-4; d_gene: NA; CDR3aa: CASSLVPMEEKLFF; CDR3nt: TGTGCCAGCAGCCTTGTTCCGATGGAGGAAAAACTGTTTTTT
abundance: once; v_gene: TRBV7-8; j_gene: TRBJ2-7; d_gene: TRBD2; CDR3aa: CASSQRGVSGGTSSYEQYF; CDR3nt: TGTGCCAGCAGCCAGAGAGGCGTTAGCGGGGGGACCAGCTCCTACGAGCAGTACTTC
abundance: few; v_gene: TRBV19; j_gene: TRBJ2-1; d_gene: NA; CDR3aa: CASSIIVNEQFF; CDR3nt: TGTGCCAGTAGTATCATAGTCAATGAGCAGTTCTTC
abundance: NA; v_gene: TRBV7-8; j_gene: TRBJ2-7; d_gene: TRBD1; CDR3aa: CASSLVAPSGTGTGEQYF; CDR3nt: TGTGCCAGCAGCTTAGTTGCTCCCTCCGGGACAGGCACCGGCGAGCAGTACTTC
abundance: NA; v_gene: TRBV5-1; j_gene: TRBJ1-4; d_gene: NA; CDR3aa: CASNQGAPNEKLFF; CDR3nt: TGCGCCAGCAACCAGGGTGCCCCTAATGAAAAACTGTTTTTT
abundance: once; v_gene: TRBV6-5; j_gene: TRBJ1-3; d_gene: NA; CDR3aa: CASCSFGVLTTIYF; CDR3nt: TGTGCCAGCTGTTCGTTCGGGGTTTTGACCACCATATATTTT
abundance: few; v_gene: TRBV5-1; j_gene: TRBJ2-7; d_gene: TRBD1; CDR3aa: CASSPGTGLSYEQYF; CDR3nt: TGCGCCAGCAGCCCCGGGACAGGCCTATCTTACGAGCAGTACTTC
abundance: NA; v_gene: TRBV12-3/TRBV12-4; j_gene: TRBJ2-5; d_gene: NA; CDR3aa: CASTRNQETQYF; CDR3nt: TGTGCCAGCACCAGAAACCAAGAGACCCAGTACTTC
abundance: NA; v_gene: TRBV30; j_gene: TRBJ2-1; d_gene: TRBD2; CDR3aa: CAWINGLGPNEQFF; CDR3nt: TGTGCCTGGATTAATGGACTAGGGCCAAATGAGCAGTTCTTC
abundance: NA; v_gene: TRBV2; j_gene: TRBJ1-6; d_gene: NA; CDR3aa: CASRIAQGANSPLHF; CDR3nt: TGTGCCAGCAGGATTGCGCAGGGTGCCAATTCACCCCTCCACTTT
abundance: NA; v_gene: TRBV19; j_gene: TRBJ2-2; d_gene: NA; CDR3aa: CASSSQGGSGELFF; CDR3nt: TGTGCCAGTAGTAGCCAGGGGGGTTCCGGGGAGCTGTTTTTT
abundance: NA; v_gene: TRBV5-8; j_gene: TRBJ1-4; d_gene: NA; CDR3aa: CASSLKLKTTNEKLFF; CDR3nt: TGTGCCAGCAGCTTGAAGCTGAAAACAACTAATGAAAAACTGTTTTTT
abundance: once; v_gene: TRBV6-5; j_gene: TRBJ2-7; d_gene: TRBD2; CDR3aa: CASSYLAGGPEYF; CDR3nt: TGTGCCAGCAGTTATCTAGCGGGGGGGCCAGAGTACTTC
abundance: NA; v_gene: TRBV5-6; j_gene: TRBJ1-5; d_gene: NA; CDR3aa: CASSSGQESNQPQHF; CDR3nt: TGTGCCAGCAGCTCCGGACAAGAGAGCAATCAGCCCCAGCATTTT
abundance: NA; v_gene: TRBV4-2; j_gene: TRBJ2-2; d_gene: NA; CDR3aa: CASSLGGDGANTGELFF; CDR3nt: TGTGCCAGCAGCCTAGGGGGGGACGGGGCGAACACCGGGGAGCTGTTTTTT
abundance: NA; v_gene: TRBV18; j_gene: TRBJ2-1; d_gene: NA; CDR3aa: CASSTVIRNEQFF; CDR3nt: TGTGCCAGCTCAACGGTTATCCGCAATGAGCAGTTCTTC
abundance: NA; v_gene: TRBV3-1/TRBV3-2; j_gene: TRBJ1-6; d_gene: TRBD1; CDR3aa: CASSRDRDSPLHF; CDR3nt: TGTGCCAGCAGCCGCGACAGGGATTCACCCCTCCACTTT
abundance: NA; v_gene: TRBV27; j_gene: TRBJ1-3; d_gene: NA; CDR3aa: CASSPYSGGAGNTIYF; CDR3nt: TGTGCCAGCAGTCCCTACTCGGGAGGGGCTGGAAACACCATATATTTT
abundance: NA; v_gene: TRBV19; j_gene: TRBJ2-2; d_gene: TRBD1; CDR3aa: CASSQNRGTGELFF; CDR3nt: TGTGCCAGTAGTCAAAACAGGGGGACCGGGGAGCTGTTTTTT
abundance: NA; v_gene: TRBV27; j_gene: TRBJ1-2; d_gene: NA; CDR3aa: CASSLVQGYGYTF; CDR3nt: TGTGCCAGCAGTTTAGTTCAGGGATACGGCTACACCTTC
abundance: NA; v_gene: TRBV2; j_gene: TRBJ1-5; d_gene: TRBD1; CDR3aa: CASSGGQGGNQPQHF; CDR3nt: TGTGCCAGCAGTGGGGGACAGGGCGGCAATCAGCCCCAGCATTTT
abundance: NA; v_gene: TRBV27; j_gene: TRBJ2-7; d_gene: NA; CDR3aa: CASSLPGNEQYF; CDR3nt: TGTGCCAGCAGTCTGCCGGGGAACGAGCAGTACTTC
abundance: NA; v_gene: TRBV18; j_gene: TRBJ1-5; d_gene: NA; CDR3aa: CASSPAGVGQPQHF; CDR3nt: TGTGCCAGCTCACCAGCAGGGGTAGGACAGCCCCAGCATTTT
abundance: NA; v_gene: TRBV3-1/TRBV3-2; j_gene: TRBJ1-1; d_gene: NA; CDR3aa: CASSQDAGVTEAFF; CDR3nt: TGTGCCAGCAGCCAAGATGCAGGGGTCACTGAAGCTTTCTTT
abundance: once; v_gene: TRBV6-4; j_gene: TRBJ2-1; d_gene: NA; CDR3aa: CASSDSNREREQFF; CDR3nt: TGTGCCAGCAGTGACTCGAACAGGGAGAGGGAGCAGTTCTTC
abundance: NA; v_gene: TRBV4-1; j_gene: TRBJ2-2; d_gene: NA; CDR3aa: CASAGSNTGELFF; CDR3nt: TGCGCCTCGGCGGGGTCGAACACCGGGGAGCTGTTTTTT
abundance: NA; v_gene: TRBV10-3; j_gene: TRBJ2-1; d_gene: TRBD2; CDR3aa: CAISDWTSGANEQFF; CDR3nt: TGTGCCATCAGTGATTGGACTAGCGGGGCCAATGAGCAGTTCTTC
abundance: NA; v_gene: TRBV19; j_gene: TRBJ1-1; d_gene: NA; CDR3aa: CASGQTMNTEAFF; CDR3nt: TGTGCCAGTGGACAGACAATGAACACTGAAGCTTTCTTT
abundance: NA; v_gene: TRBV13; j_gene: TRBJ2-1; d_gene: TRBD1; CDR3aa: CASSKVAGGYEQFF; CDR3nt: TGTGCCAGCAGCAAGGTGGCAGGGGGATATGAGCAGTTCTTC
abundance: NA; v_gene: TRBV11-3; j_gene: TRBJ1-1; d_gene: TRBD1; CDR3aa: CASSIGQANTEAFF; CDR3nt: TGTGCCAGCAGCATAGGACAGGCGAACACTGAAGCTTTCTTT
abundance: NA; v_gene: TRBV19; j_gene: TRBJ1-4; d_gene: NA; CDR3aa: CASSPRGRGEKLFF; CDR3nt: TGTGCCAGTAGTCCGAGGGGGAGGGGTGAAAAACTGTTTTTT
abundance: NA; v_gene: TRBV28; j_gene: TRBJ2-1; d_gene: TRBD1; CDR3aa: CASSRDRGSYNEQFF; CDR3nt: TGTGCCAGCAGCCGGGACAGGGGTTCCTACAATGAGCAGTTCTTC
abundance: NA; v_gene: TRBV7-7; j_gene: TRBJ2-3; d_gene: TRBD1; CDR3aa: CASSPGQGAFGTDTQYF; CDR3nt: TGTGCCAGCAGCCCTGGACAGGGGGCGTTCGGCACAGATACGCAGTATTTT
abundance: NA; v_gene: TRBV7-2; j_gene: TRBJ1-5; d_gene: NA; CDR3aa: CASSSQSTVSNQPQHF; CDR3nt: TGTGCCAGCAGCTCCCAGTCGACAGTTTCCAATCAGCCCCAGCATTTT
abundance: once; v_gene: TRBV7-6; j_gene: TRBJ1-6; d_gene: TRBD1; CDR3aa: CASSLDSGQGLLNSPLHF; CDR3nt: TGTGCCAGCAGCTTAGACTCGGGACAGGGTTTGTTGAATTCACCCCTCCACTTT
abundance: NA; v_gene: TRBV7-8; j_gene: TRBJ1-3; d_gene: NA; CDR3aa: CASSVSGNTIYF; CDR3nt: TGTGCCAGCAGCGTATCTGGAAACACCATATATTTT
abundance: NA; v_gene: TRBV3-1/TRBV3-2; j_gene: TRBJ2-1; d_gene: TRBD2; CDR3aa: CASSHQAGGEQFF; CDR3nt: TGTGCCAGCAGCCATCAAGCGGGGGGGGAGCAGTTCTTC
abundance: NA; v_gene: TRBV19; j_gene: TRBJ1-5; d_gene: NA; CDR3aa: CASSQIVHSNQPQHF; CDR3nt: TGTGCCAGTAGCCAAATTGTTCATAGCAATCAGCCCCAGCATTTT
abundance: once; v_gene: TRBV7-8; j_gene: TRBJ2-3; d_gene: TRBD1; CDR3aa: CASSLAGQGSGDTQYF; CDR3nt: TGTGCCAGCAGCTTAGCAGGACAGGGGAGTGGAGATACGCAGTATTTT
abundance: NA; v_gene: TRBV7-9; j_gene: TRBJ2-5; d_gene: NA; CDR3aa: CASSPRTFQETQYF; CDR3nt: TGTGCCAGCAGCCCCCGGACTTTTCAAGAGACCCAGTACTTC
abundance: NA; v_gene: TRBV11-3; j_gene: TRBJ2-7; d_gene: NA; CDR3aa: CASSLVSNEQYF; CDR3nt: TGTGCCAGCAGCTTAGTTAGCAACGAGCAGTACTTC
abundance: NA; v_gene: TRBV4-2; j_gene: TRBJ1-5; d_gene: NA; CDR3aa: CASSQEGTTRGNQPQHF; CDR3nt: TGTGCCAGCAGCCAAGAGGGGACTACACGGGGCAATCAGCCCCAGCATTTT
abundance: once; v_gene: TRBV6-4; j_gene: TRBJ1-5; d_gene: NA; CDR3aa: CASSPGINQPQHF; CDR3nt: TGTGCCAGCAGCCCAGGGATCAATCAGCCCCAGCATTTT
abundance: once; v_gene: TRBV24-1; j_gene: TRBJ2-3; d_gene: TRBD2; CDR3aa: CATSGVTSGGTDTQYF; CDR3nt: TGTGCCACCAGTGGCGTGACTAGCGGGGGGACAGATACGCAGTATTTT
abundance: NA; v_gene: TRBV7-2; j_gene: TRBJ2-1; d_gene: TRBD1; CDR3aa: CASSAGTAYNEQFF; CDR3nt: TGTGCCAGCAGTGCCGGGACAGCATACAATGAGCAGTTCTTC
abundance: NA; v_gene: TRBV3-1/TRBV3-2; j_gene: TRBJ1-2; d_gene: NA; CDR3aa: CASSQGPGFVEGYTF; CDR3nt: TGTGCCAGCAGCCAAGGTCCCGGGTTTGTGGAGGGCTACACCTTC
abundance: NA; v_gene: TRBV5-1; j_gene: TRBJ2-7; d_gene: TRBD1; CDR3aa: CASSPGTGGVMDEQYF; CDR3nt: TGCGCCAGCAGCCCCGGGACAGGGGGCGTTATGGACGAGCAGTACTTC
abundance: NA; v_gene: TRBV5-1; j_gene: TRBJ1-4; d_gene: NA; CDR3aa: CASSLRPGQEEKLFF; CDR3nt: TGCGCCAGCAGCTTAAGACCAGGGCAGGAAGAAAAACTGTTTTTT
abundance: once; v_gene: TRBV9; j_gene: TRBJ2-2; d_gene: TRBD2; CDR3aa: CASSSKTSGGIVDTGELFF; CDR3nt: TGTGCCAGCAGCTCAAAGACTAGCGGGGGGATCGTGGACACCGGGGAGCTGTTTTTT
abundance: NA; v_gene: TRBV11-1; j_gene: TRBJ2-5; d_gene: NA; CDR3aa: CASKMDSQETQYF; CDR3nt: TGTGCCAGCAAAATGGACTCCCAAGAGACCCAGTACTTC
abundance: NA; v_gene: TRBV15; j_gene: TRBJ2-6; d_gene: NA; CDR3aa: CATSNGRGTGANVLTF; CDR3nt: TGTGCCACCAGTAACGGTCGGGGGACTGGGGCCAACGTCCTGACTTTC
abundance: NA; v_gene: TRBV27; j_gene: TRBJ2-7; d_gene: TRBD2; CDR3aa: CASSLVGGVVSEQYF; CDR3nt: TGTGCCAGCAGTTTAGTGGGGGGGGTAGTATCGGAGCAGTACTTC